This entry is about one T cell receptor beta chain. This sample was taken from a study of cytomegalovirus exposure and HLA in healthy donors. About the research overall: Genotyping of 398 donors showed that around 81% belonged to the Caucasian-associated ancestry cluster.

60 Vbeta and 13 Jbeta primers were used in PCR. Data came from immunoSEQ multiplex PCR; TCRdb stores just in-frame clones and leaves some out. Among 280,000 or so clones listed, 70% to 90% were seen once. This CDR3 comprises 14 residues. Trimming removed 3 bases from V and 8 bases from J, with 13 bases in between. In germline, CDR1 is SGHTA, CDR2 FQGNSA. The sample comprised PBMCs. This chain links TRBV7-2 with TRBJ1-4; D ambiguous. The clonotype was recovered from a woman aged 18-29 years in good health and CMV-seronegative. The CDR3 DNA follows: TGTGCCAGCAGCTTGACTGCGAGCGGCGAAAAACTGTTTTTT. This encodes CASSLTASGEKLFF.